The T cell receptor (beta chain) under discussion was sequenced for a study of blood T cells in healthy people across ages. This CDR3 is 16 amino acids long. V shed 3 bases, J shed 2 bases, and the junction held 2 bases outside the gene matches. Germline assignment: CDR1 MNHEY and CDR2 SMNVEV (reference sequence). This clonotype was seen only a few times. The use of a sample-barcoded 5' primer and a J-beta primer mix characterized a second PCR of about 7 to 12 cycles. TCRdb reanalysed the 5' RACE reads using MiXCR and keeps one entry per CDR3 protein. The profile shows 800,000 to 950,000 distinct CDR3 sequences, almost 30% of them singletons. The same data also went into a second study, on T cells of mothers and their children.

This TCR derives from a woman aged 40 to 49 in good health. Sequencing was performed on blood. The chain links TRBV27 to TRBJ2-1, with 12 bases lining up with TRBD1. The CDR3 DNA is TGTGCCAGCAGTTTGGGGACAGGGGGCACCTACAATGAGCAGTTCTTC. Translating gives CASSLGTGGTYNEQFF.